This T cell receptor beta chain was recorded in a study of regulatory T cells in long-lasting Graves disease. This clonotype was observed many times. The antigen remains undetermined. Study-wide findings and caveats: Researchers examined only peripheral blood and not thyroid tissue. The study found TRBV28, TRBJ1-2 and TRBJ2-5 favored in persistent disease.

Building the TCR beta libraries relied on iRepertoire HTBI primers, and CDR3 regions underwent Arm-PCR. TCRdb ran MiXCR on the multiplex PCR reads and lists one entry per CDR3 protein. The data show about 470,000 distinct CDR3 sequences, with 20% to 25% seen just once and 7.1% held by the top ten. The time point: persistent/refractory GD, antithyroid drugs over 5 years with positive TRAb. Scientists built the TCR library using RNA that was extracted from PBMCs. A volume of 7 to 9.5 milliliters of peripheral blood was collected in EDTA tubes. V dropped 8 bases and J dropped 0 bases, with 7 bases sitting between them. CDR3 length equals 12 residues. CDR1 is MDHEN, CDR2 SYDVKM, per germline.

The sample here was peripheral blood mononuclear cells (PBMCs), taken when the disease was refractory, from a patient treated with antithyroid drugs. The TCR comes from a female donor with Graves disease. J is TRBJ1-1 and V is TRBV28; no definite D call. The CDR3 is CASYQVNTEAFF. CDR3 DNA: TGTGCCAGCTATCAGGTGAACACTGAAGCTTTCTTT.